This is a list of T cell receptor beta chains from one sample in a study of blood T cells in healthy people across ages. TCRdb reprocessed the 5' RACE reads via MiXCR and lists one record per CDR3 protein. This sample has over 600,000 distinct CDR3 sequences, with about 56% found just once. Material: blood. These receptors were taken from a man aged 40-55 years in good health. The CDR3 runs from the conserved cysteine through the conserved F or W. The order of the fields is D gene, J gene, V gene, clone size, CDR3 DNA, CDR3 protein. D genes are given only for firm matches. The size entry is marked missing in some rows and otherwise reads once, few, many or a size class.

d_gene: -; j_gene: TRBJ1-2; v_gene: TRBV6-2/TRBV6-3; abundance: -; CDR3nt: TGTGCCAGCAGCAGGGTGGGGCGCGGCTACACCTTC; CDR3aa: CASSRVGRGYTF
d_gene: TRBD1; j_gene: TRBJ1-4; v_gene: TRBV7-2; abundance: few; CDR3nt: TGTGCCAGCAGCAGACAGGGGGCACTTGAAAAACTGTTTTTT; CDR3aa: CASSRQGALEKLFF
d_gene: -; j_gene: TRBJ1-2; v_gene: TRBV2; abundance: -; CDR3nt: TGTGCCAGCAGCCCTAAACAGGGATTCTATGGCTACATCTTC; CDR3aa: CASSPKQGFYGYIF
d_gene: TRBD1; j_gene: TRBJ2-1; v_gene: TRBV29-1; abundance: few; CDR3nt: TGCAGCGTCGGAACCGGGACAGGGAGAAATGAGCAGTTCTTC; CDR3aa: CSVGTGTGRNEQFF
d_gene: TRBD1; j_gene: TRBJ2-5; v_gene: TRBV6-5; abundance: -; CDR3nt: TGTGCCAGCAGTTACTCGACGACCCTCGGGACAGGGTCGCGAGAGACCCAGTACTTC; CDR3aa: CASSYSTTLGTGSRETQYF
d_gene: TRBD1; j_gene: TRBJ2-7; v_gene: TRBV6-4; abundance: -; CDR3nt: TGTGCCAGCATTTCACAGGGACAGGGATTCGACGAGCAGTACTTC; CDR3aa: CASISQGQGFDEQYF
d_gene: TRBD2; j_gene: TRBJ2-1; v_gene: TRBV12-3/TRBV12-4; abundance: -; CDR3nt: TGTGCCAGCAGTTTCTCGGCGGGGGTCATACTTTACAATGAGCAGTTCTTC; CDR3aa: CASSFSAGVILYNEQFF
d_gene: -; j_gene: TRBJ2-1; v_gene: TRBV24-1; abundance: few; CDR3nt: TGTGCCACCAGTGATTATAGGGCAGGGCAGCTGGGGAGGCAGTTCTTC; CDR3aa: CATSDYRAGQLGRQFF
d_gene: TRBD1; j_gene: TRBJ2-6; v_gene: TRBV29-1; abundance: -; CDR3nt: TGCAGCGTTGAACTACAGGGGAGCTCTGGGGCCAACGTCCTGACTTTC; CDR3aa: CSVELQGSSGANVLTF
d_gene: TRBD2; j_gene: TRBJ2-5; v_gene: TRBV4-2; abundance: -; CDR3nt: TGTGCCAGCAGCCAAGAGGTTTGGGGGGGGGTGCAAGAGACCCAGTACTTC; CDR3aa: CASSQEVWGGVQETQYF
d_gene: -; j_gene: TRBJ2-4; v_gene: TRBV7-9; abundance: -; CDR3nt: TGTGCCAGCAGCTTAGTCGAACCAGGTGGAAAAAACATTCAGTACTTC; CDR3aa: CASSLVEPGGKNIQYF
d_gene: -; j_gene: TRBJ1-2; v_gene: TRBV27; abundance: -; CDR3nt: TGTGCCAGCAGTTTAAGCAGGGGCTATGGCTACACCTTC; CDR3aa: CASSLSRGYGYTF
d_gene: TRBD2; j_gene: TRBJ2-3; v_gene: TRBV4-1; abundance: -; CDR3nt: TGCGCCAGCAGCCAAGATCCCTTGGTAGCGGGAGCAGATACGCAGTATTTT; CDR3aa: CASSQDPLVAGADTQYF
d_gene: TRBD2; j_gene: TRBJ2-1; v_gene: TRBV27; abundance: few; CDR3nt: TGTGCCAGCTCTAGTGGGGTTAGCGGGAGTAATGAGCAGTTCTTC; CDR3aa: CASSSGVSGSNEQFF
d_gene: -; j_gene: TRBJ2-7; v_gene: TRBV7-2; abundance: -; CDR3nt: TGTGCCAGCAGTTTAGCGAGTACCTCCGGCGGGTACAATGAGCAGTACTTC; CDR3aa: CASSLASTSGGYNEQYF
d_gene: TRBD1; j_gene: TRBJ2-7; v_gene: TRBV6-2/TRBV6-3; abundance: -; CDR3nt: TGTGCCAGCAGTCTGGTAGGGGGCGGCTACGAGCAGTACTTC; CDR3aa: CASSLVGGGYEQYF
d_gene: -; j_gene: TRBJ2-5; v_gene: TRBV5-1; abundance: few; CDR3nt: TGCGCCAGCAGCTCGAACAGCAACCCAAGAGAAACCCAGTACTTC; CDR3aa: CASSSNSNPRETQYF
d_gene: TRBD2; j_gene: TRBJ2-3; v_gene: TRBV29-1; abundance: -; CDR3nt: TGCAGCGTTGATCTGGCTAGCGGGAACCCAGATACGCAGTATTTT; CDR3aa: CSVDLASGNPDTQYF
d_gene: -; j_gene: TRBJ1-5; v_gene: TRBV7-9; abundance: few; CDR3nt: TGTGCCAGCAGCACCCAAGGGGCGGATCAGCCCCAGCATTTT; CDR3aa: CASSTQGADQPQHF
d_gene: -; j_gene: TRBJ1-1; v_gene: TRBV7-9; abundance: -; CDR3nt: TGTGCCAGCAGCCCAAACGTTCCAGGGTTGAACACTGAAGCTTTCTTT; CDR3aa: CASSPNVPGLNTEAFF
d_gene: -; j_gene: TRBJ2-1; v_gene: TRBV7-3; abundance: -; CDR3nt: TGTGCCAGCAGGTTAGGAGGGACCTACAATGAGCAGTTCTTC; CDR3aa: CASRLGGTYNEQFF
d_gene: -; j_gene: TRBJ2-7; v_gene: TRBV4-1; abundance: few; CDR3nt: TGCGCCAGCAGCCAAGCAGGAAGCCTCTCCGGCGAGCAGTACTTC; CDR3aa: CASSQAGSLSGEQYF
d_gene: -; j_gene: TRBJ2-7; v_gene: TRBV27; abundance: few; CDR3nt: TGTGCCAGCAGTTTATCCGCAGGGGAGTACCCTTACGAGCAGTACTTC; CDR3aa: CASSLSAGEYPYEQYF
d_gene: -; j_gene: TRBJ2-3; v_gene: TRBV14; abundance: few; CDR3nt: TGTGCCAGCAGCCATCGGACTTACCGGACAGATACGCAGTATTTT; CDR3aa: CASSHRTYRTDTQYF
d_gene: -; j_gene: TRBJ2-5; v_gene: TRBV4-2; abundance: -; CDR3nt: TGTGCCAGCAGCCAAGATAGGGACATGAGAGAGACCCAGTACTTC; CDR3aa: CASSQDRDMRETQYF
d_gene: -; j_gene: TRBJ2-1; v_gene: TRBV7-3; abundance: -; CDR3nt: TGTGCCAGCAGCTTACAGCAGGGGTTATTGGAGACCCAGTTCTTC; CDR3aa: CASSLQQGLLETQFF
d_gene: TRBD2; j_gene: TRBJ2-5; v_gene: TRBV9; abundance: -; CDR3nt: TGTGCCAGCAGCGTAGGGGAGGGGACGGAATGGCAGGAGACCCAGTACTTC; CDR3aa: CASSVGEGTEWQETQYF
d_gene: -; j_gene: TRBJ1-1; v_gene: TRBV11-3; abundance: -; CDR3nt: TGTGCCAGCAGCTTGGTGAGTCGGGACACTGAAGCTTTCTTT; CDR3aa: CASSLVSRDTEAFF
d_gene: -; j_gene: TRBJ2-5; v_gene: TRBV28; abundance: -; CDR3nt: TGTGCCAGCACCCAAACCGGGAATAGGGAGACCCAGTACTTC; CDR3aa: CASTQTGNRETQYF
d_gene: -; j_gene: TRBJ2-1; v_gene: TRBV7-3; abundance: -; CDR3nt: TGTGCCAGCAGCTTAAGGGGGATGGCTAGCGACTCTGAGCAGTTCTTC; CDR3aa: CASSLRGMASDSEQFF
d_gene: -; j_gene: TRBJ2-4; v_gene: TRBV12-3/TRBV12-4; abundance: -; CDR3nt: TGTGCCAGCAGTTTATATATGACAGAAGCCAGACTAGCCAAAAACATTCAGTACTTC; CDR3aa: CASSLYMTEARLAKNIQYF
d_gene: -; j_gene: TRBJ2-3; v_gene: TRBV5-1; abundance: -; CDR3nt: TGCGCCAGCAGCCCAGGAGTTGGGGACCTAGATACGCAGTATTTT; CDR3aa: CASSPGVGDLDTQYF
d_gene: -; j_gene: TRBJ2-1; v_gene: TRBV28; abundance: -; CDR3nt: TGTGCCAGCAGTGCCTCCCCCTGGGACGGCTCCTACGAGCAGTTCTTC; CDR3aa: CASSASPWDGSYEQFF
d_gene: -; j_gene: TRBJ1-5; v_gene: TRBV24-1; abundance: -; CDR3nt: TGTGCCACCGGAAGAGACAGTAGCAATCAGCCCCAGCATTTT; CDR3aa: CATGRDSSNQPQHF
d_gene: -; j_gene: TRBJ2-7; v_gene: TRBV12-3/TRBV12-4; abundance: -; CDR3nt: TGTGCCAGCAGCCCTGGAGGGGTGACCTACGAGCAGTACTTC; CDR3aa: CASSPGGVTYEQYF
d_gene: -; j_gene: TRBJ2-2; v_gene: TRBV29-1; abundance: -; CDR3nt: TGCAGCGTTAACTGGGCCGCGAACACCGGGGAGCTGTTTTTT; CDR3aa: CSVNWAANTGELFF